The 23 T cell receptor beta chains in this list originate from one sample, sequenced in a study of blood T cell repertoires in COVID-19. The method was immunoSEQ multiplex PCR; TCRdb's version includes in-frame clones alone and lacks a portion of them. The sample includes about 55,000 clones, 70% to 85% of them seen just once. The sample was peripheral blood. The origin of the receptors is a man of 80 years or more with COVID-19, enrolled during active disease.

The V gene is TRBV6-5, the J gene TRBJ2-5; tentatively, D is TRBD2 (6 bases). The V end lost 6 bases, the J end lost 9 bases, and 14 bases lay between the germline ends. Germline V gene sequence: CDR1 MNHEY, CDR2 SVGAGI. CDR3 size: 12 residues. The CDR3 sequence is CASRKTGGAQYF. Here the CDR3 DNA reads TGTGCCAGCAGGAAGACCGGCGGGGCCCAGTACTTC.

This chain connects TRBV6-2 or TRBV6-3 to TRBJ2-5; tentative D call: TRBD2 (6 bases). V shed 5 bases and J shed 0 bases, with 16 bases lying between them. The CDR3 contains 16 residues. CDR1 MNHEY and CDR2 SVGEGT come from the germline V gene. DNA of the CDR3: TGTGCCAGCAGTAAGACGGTAGCGGCGTACCAAGAGACCCAGTACTTC. Translation: CASSKTVAAYQETQYF.

V gene TRBV29-1 combines with J gene TRBJ2-1; 8 positions match TRBD2. This CDR3 comprises 14 residues. The ends lost 5 bases at V and 3 bases at J; junction bases unmatched: 6. Germline assignment: CDR1 SQVTM and CDR2 ANQGSEA. The CDR3 loop reads CSVPSREVYNEQFF. Here the CDR3 DNA reads TGCAGCGTTCCTTCGCGGGAGGTCTACAATGAGCAGTTCTTC.

This chain connects TRBV29-1 to TRBJ1-3; possibly TRBD1 for D (6 bases). CDR3 length: 14 amino acids. Germline CDR1 and CDR2: SQVTM and ANQGSEA. Between the trimmed V and J ends, which lost 6 bases and 0 bases, there was a span of 12 bases. CDR3 region: CSVRRGGSGNTIYF. The CDR3 nucleotides read TGCAGCGTGCGGCGAGGGGGCTCTGGAAACACCATATATTTT.

The rearrangement links TRBV21-1 to TRBJ2-7; the table's D call TRBD2 went unverified against the DNA. TRBV21-1 is termed a pseudogene. The CDR3 totals 15 residues. For the CDR3, the DNA is TGTGCCAGCAGCCCTACTAGCGGGAGAAATTACGAGCAGTACGTC. Translating it yields CASSPTSGRNYEQYV.

V and J are TRBV27 and TRBJ2-6, with D possibly being TRBD1 (6 bases). The germline gives CDR1 MNHEY, CDR2 SMNVEV (reference sequence). The CDR3 is 17 amino acids. Trimming took off 3 bases at V and 4 bases at J, with 16 bases between the two ends. As DNA, the CDR3 is TGTGCCAGCAGTTTCCGAGGGGGAGCGGTAGGGGCCAACGTCCTGACTTTC. It encodes CASSFRGGAVGANVLTF.

The chain employs TRBV10-1 and TRBJ2-7; D perhaps matches TRBD2 (5 bases). Germline CDR1 is WNHNN and CDR2 is SYGVQD (reference sequence). The V end was cut by 4 bases, the J end by 4 bases, with 17 bases between. CDR3 size: 15 residues. Here the CDR3 DNA reads TGCGCCAGCAGTGCCGCATGGAGGCGGAGATACGAGCAGTACTTC. Translating gives CASSAAWRRRYEQYF.

The CDR3 reads CASSSGTSGSYEQYF. CDR3 DNA sequence: TGTGCCAGCAGCTCCGGGACTAGCGGTTCCTACGAGCAGTACTTC. The chain is built from TRBV5-4 and TRBJ2-7; 11 positions agree with TRBD2. The ends lost 3 bases at V and 1 base at J; junction bases unmatched: 3. CDR3 length: 15 residues. Germline CDR1 is SGHNT and CDR2 is YYREEE (reference sequence).

In DNA, the CDR3 is TGCGCCAGCAGCTTATCGGGTTCACCCCTCCACTTT. Residues: CASSLSGSPLHF. The chain combines TRBV5-1 with TRBJ1-6; no definite D call. The CDR3 is 12 amino acids. V was cut by 2 bases and J by 9 bases, with 6 bases left in between. Germline CDR1 and CDR2: SGHRS and YFSETQ.

The chain employs TRBV19 and TRBJ1-6; D unclear. The CDR3 covers 16 residues. Germline V lookup: CDR1 LNHDA, CDR2 SQIVND (reference sequence). With 5 bases removed from V and 7 bases from J, the gap between germline ends came to 18 bases. CDR3 in amino acids: CASSYGESPPNSPLHF. Written as DNA, the CDR3 is TGTGCCAGTAGTTATGGGGAGTCCCCGCCGAATTCACCCCTCCACTTT.

J is TRBJ1-2 and V is TRBV27, with D perhaps matching TRBD1 (6 bases). V lost 8 bases, J lost 2 bases, and 12 bases lay in between. The CDR3 sequence is 13 residues long. Looked up from germline, CDR1 is MNHEY and CDR2 is SMNVEV (reference sequence). In DNA, the CDR3 is TGTGCCAGCTCCCACAGGGAAAACTATGGCTACACCTTC. Encoded protein: CASSHRENYGYTF.

The chain uses TRBV5-6 and TRBJ1-4; D uncertain. V dropped 3 bases and J dropped 6 bases, with 9 bases sitting between them. The V gene's germline CDR1 is SGHDT and CDR2 YYEEEE. This CDR3 is built from 13 residues. CDR3 region: CASSWEGYEKLFF. The CDR3 DNA sequence: TGTGCCAGCAGCTGGGAGGGTTATGAAAAACTGTTTTTT. Full variable domain (remainder filled in from reference TRBV5-6 and TRBJ1-4): DAGVTQSPTHLIKTRGQQVTLRCSPKSGHDTVSWYQQALGQGPQFIFQYYEEEERQRGNFPDRFSGHQFPNYSSELNVNALLLGDSALYLCASSWEGYEKLFFGSGTQLSVL.

The chain links TRBV3-1 (or the pseudogene TRBV3-2) to TRBJ2-2, with D uncertain. The V and J ends lost 7 bases and 3 bases respectively, with 18 bases between them. This CDR3 has 16 amino acids. Germline-derived CDR1 and CDR2 are LGHDT and YNNKEL (reference sequence). The CDR3 coding sequence is TGTGCCAGCACACCCATCCTCTCCACGGACACCGGGGAGCTGTTTTTT. Its translation is CASTPILSTDTGELFF.

The chain has TRBV28 and TRBJ2-6; TRBD1 agrees at 8 bases. The junction had 6 bases not matched to a gene; V was cut back by 5 bases and J by 0 bases. Germline V gene data show CDR1 as MDHEN and CDR2 as SYDVKM. The CDR3 runs to 17 residues. The DNA for the CDR3 is TGTGCCAGCAGTAGGACAGGGAGGAGCTCTGGGGCCAACGTCCTGACTTTC. Its protein product is CASSRTGRSSGANVLTF.

This sequence joins TRBV2 and TRBJ1-5; no clear D gene. The CDR3 covers 15 residues. V lost 9 bases to trimming and J lost 6 bases, with 21 bases between them. Germline-derived CDR1 and CDR2 are SNHLY and FYNNEI. DNA for the CDR3: TGTGCCAGTACCCTCGTGGGAGGGAAAGGTCAGCCCCAGCATTTT. Residues: CASTLVGGKGQPQHF.

The rearrangement joins TRBV3-1 (or the pseudogene TRBV3-2) to TRBJ2-3; the D is unclear. Trimming shortened V by 0 bases and J by 7 bases, and 11 bases separated the two germline ends. There are 14 residues in the CDR3. Germline loops: CDR1 LGHDT, CDR2 YNNKEL (reference sequence). CDR3 sequence: CASSQDEYRNTQYF. The CDR3 DNA sequence: TGTGCCAGCAGCCAAGATGAGTATCGAAATACGCAGTATTTT.

This rearrangement joins TRBV6-6 to TRBJ2-1; possible D gene TRBD1, 5 bases. Germline lookup yields CDR1 MNHNY and CDR2 SVGAGI (reference sequence). V shed 4 bases and J shed 6 bases, with 19 bases lying between them. The CDR3 contains 16 residues. The CDR3: CASSSPSGARLNEQFF. The CDR3, as DNA: TGTGCCAGCAGTTCCCCCAGTGGGGCGAGGCTCAATGAGCAGTTCTTC.

This clone was detected only a few times. The chain joins TRBV2 to TRBJ1-2, with 7 bases that match TRBD1. The CDR3 is 13 residues long. J lost 3 bases, V lost 3 bases, and 1 base had no gene match. In germline, CDR1 is SNHLY, CDR2 FYNNEI. As DNA, the CDR3 is TGTGCCAGCAGTGACCAGGGGGACTATGGCTACACCTTC. It specifies CASSDQGDYGYTF.

The chain links TRBV2 to TRBJ2-3; 10 positions match TRBD1. The J segment lost 6 bases and the V segment lost 1 base, leaving 10 bases of the junction unmatched. This CDR3 spans 17 amino acids. Germline V lookup: CDR1 SNHLY, CDR2 FYNNEI. CDR3 nucleotide sequence: TGTGCCAGCAGTGAAGAGGTCCGACGACAGGGGGCTGATACGCAGTATTTT. Translation: CASSEEVRRQGADTQYF. The full variable domain, its missing parts supplied by reference TRBV2 and TRBJ2-3, is EPEVTQTPSHQVTQMGQEVILRCVPISNHLYFYWYRQILGQKVEFLVSFYNNEISEKSEIFDDQFSVERPDGSNFTLKIRSTKLEDSAMYFCASSEEVRRQGADTQYFGPGTRLTVL.

V usage is TRBV19 and J usage is TRBJ2-7, with D possibly TRBD1 on 6 matching bases. Trimming cost V 9 bases and J 6 bases, with 21 bases left between them. This CDR3 comprises 14 residues. The germline V gene encodes CDR1 LNHDA and CDR2 SQIVND (reference sequence). The CDR3 here is CASRETGPSGEQYV. CDR3 nucleotide sequence: TGTGCCAGCAGGGAGACAGGCCCCTCGGGCGAGCAGTACGTC.

Only one count was recorded for this clone. The chain couples TRBV6-1 to TRBJ1-2, with D uncertain. Germline assignment: CDR1 MNHNS and CDR2 SASEGT. The CDR3 spans 14 residues. Trimming took 1 base from V and 4 from J, leaving 10 bases between them. The DNA of the CDR3 is TGTGCCAGCAGTGAAGGGGTGGGCAGCTATGGCTACACCTTC. It specifies CASSEGVGSYGYTF.

This clone was counted once. J is TRBJ1-1 and V is TRBV6-2 or TRBV6-3; unclear D gene. This CDR3 spans 12 amino acids. The germline V gene encodes CDR1 MNHEY and CDR2 SVGEGT. The V gene lost 4 bases and the J gene lost 6 bases, with 9 bases spanning the gap. The CDR3 is CASSLTGSEAFF. CDR3 DNA sequence: TGTGCCAGCAGTTTGACGGGGTCTGAAGCTTTCTTT.

Details on this clone: At the DNA level, this CDR3 is encoded by other sequences in the same sample as well. This rearrangement joins TRBV18 to TRBJ1-1; D is perhaps TRBD1 (6 bases). The CDR3 is 13 residues long. The germline V and J ends were trimmed by 2 bases and 5 bases, with 9 bases remaining between them. The germline V gene has CDR1 KGHSH and CDR2 LQKENI. The CDR3 reads CASSPSRGTEAFF. The CDR3 DNA reads as TGTGCCAGCTCACCAAGCAGGGGAACTGAAGCTTTCTTT.